The T cell receptor (beta chain) under discussion was sequenced for a study of shared clonotypes between healthy human individuals. Study overall: A donor's plate count was three for CD4 naive and three for CD4 memory; CD8 naive had two and CD8 memory one.

The naive CD8 subset, CD45RO-negative cells positively selected for CCR7, excluded terminally differentiated effector memory CD45RA+ cells. Regarding this clone: The antigen is undetermined.

The CDR3 spans 16 residues. Germline CDR1 and CDR2: MDHEN and SYDVKM. V was clipped by 3 bases and J by 4 bases; unmatched bases: 6. Some clones are missing from TCRdb's copy, which holds only in-frame ones; the method was immunoSEQ multiplex PCR. The sample includes about 2.2 million clones, just over 90% seen only once; the top ten take more than 1.5%. Study observations and caveats: Approximately 5.4% of naive CD4 clonotypes were common to several donors. Non-shared clonotypes displayed generation probabilities falling below those of clonotypes present in all four donors. Across subsets, estimated richness was generally greater for naive than for memory populations.

This clonotype was sampled from a man aged 18 to 29 in good health. Some clones in this sample may be carry-over from other donors' samples. This chain joins TRBV28 and TRBJ2-3; 11 nucleotides match TRBD1. Sequenced material: naive CD8+ T cells from PBMCs. This CDR3 is CASSFIGTGGSDTQYF. Written as DNA, the CDR3 is TGTGCCAGCAGTTTTATTGGGACAGGGGGGTCAGATACGCAGTATTTT.